Only a few counts were recorded for the clone carrying this T cell receptor (beta chain). The antigen is unknown. The V and J ends lost 3 bases and 1 base respectively, with 11 bases between them. CDR1 and CDR2 (germline): MGHRA, YSYEKL. The CDR3 totals 15 residues. The data originate from a study of T cell repertoires in cytomegalovirus infection. From the reads, TCRdb called clonotypes with MiXCR, one entry per CDR3 protein. This table holds about 920,000 distinct CDR3 sequences, about 33% found once. Specimen: cultured CD8+ T cells from PBMCs, collected from culture after CMV antigen stimulation. This sequence originates from a human donor in good health (CMV status not recorded). Some clones in this sample may be carry-over from other donors' samples. J is TRBJ2-3 and V is TRBV4-1, with D possibly TRBD1 on 5 matching bases. CDR3 sequence reads: CASSQTGRGTDTQYF. The CDR3 DNA follows: TGCGCCAGCAGCCAGACGGGCAGGGGCACAGATACGCAGTATTTT.